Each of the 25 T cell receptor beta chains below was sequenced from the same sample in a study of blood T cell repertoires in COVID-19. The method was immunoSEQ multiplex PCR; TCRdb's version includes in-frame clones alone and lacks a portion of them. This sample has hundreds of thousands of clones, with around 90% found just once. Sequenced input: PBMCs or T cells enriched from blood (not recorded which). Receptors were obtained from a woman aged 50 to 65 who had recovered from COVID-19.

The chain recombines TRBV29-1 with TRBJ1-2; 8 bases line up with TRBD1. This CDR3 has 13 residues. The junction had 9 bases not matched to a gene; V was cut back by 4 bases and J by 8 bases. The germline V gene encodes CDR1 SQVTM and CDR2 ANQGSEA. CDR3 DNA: TGCAGCGTTGGGATAGGACAGGGACTAGGCTACACCTTC. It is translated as CSVGIGQGLGYTF. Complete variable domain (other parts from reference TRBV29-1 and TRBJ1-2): SAVISQKPSRDICQRGTSLTIQCQVDSQVTMMFWYRQQPGQSLTLIATANQGSEATYESGFVIDKFPISRPNLTFSTLTVSNMSPEDSSIYLCSVGIGQGLGYTFGSGTRLTVV.

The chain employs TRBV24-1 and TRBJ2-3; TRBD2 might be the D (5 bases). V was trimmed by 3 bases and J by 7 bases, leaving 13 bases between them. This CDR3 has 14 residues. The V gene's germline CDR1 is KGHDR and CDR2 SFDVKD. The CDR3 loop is CATSDVGSANTQYF. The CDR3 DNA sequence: TGTGCCACCAGTGATGTGGGGAGCGCAAATACGCAGTATTTT.

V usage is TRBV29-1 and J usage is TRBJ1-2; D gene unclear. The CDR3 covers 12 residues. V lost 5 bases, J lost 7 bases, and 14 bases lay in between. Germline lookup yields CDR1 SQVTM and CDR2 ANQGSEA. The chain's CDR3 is CSVQPGARGYTF. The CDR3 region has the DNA TGCAGCGTTCAACCGGGAGCTCGTGGCTACACCTTC.

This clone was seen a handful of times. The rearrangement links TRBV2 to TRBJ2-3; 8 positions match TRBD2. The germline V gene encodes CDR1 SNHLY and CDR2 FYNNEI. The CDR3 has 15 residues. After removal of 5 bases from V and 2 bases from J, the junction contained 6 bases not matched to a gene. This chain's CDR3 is CASSSGRSNTDTQYF. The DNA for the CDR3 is TGTGCCAGCAGTAGCGGGAGATCGAACACAGATACGCAGTATTTT.

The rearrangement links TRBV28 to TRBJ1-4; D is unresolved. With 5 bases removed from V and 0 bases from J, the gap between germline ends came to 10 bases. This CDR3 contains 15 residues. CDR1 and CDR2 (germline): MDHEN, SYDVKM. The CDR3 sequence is CASSPPRATNEKLFF. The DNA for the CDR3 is TGTGCCAGCAGTCCCCCCCGAGCAACTAATGAAAAACTGTTTTTT.

The CDR3: CASSGTSLNTEAFF. The CDR3, as DNA: TGTGCCAGCAGCGGTACGAGTTTGAACACTGAAGCTTTCTTT. This chain joins TRBV7-9 and TRBJ1-1; D call uncertain. The CDR3 totals 14 residues. CDR1 is SEHNR and CDR2 is FQNEAQ in the germline V gene (reference sequence). Trimming removed 5 bases at V and 0 bases at J, with 10 bases between.

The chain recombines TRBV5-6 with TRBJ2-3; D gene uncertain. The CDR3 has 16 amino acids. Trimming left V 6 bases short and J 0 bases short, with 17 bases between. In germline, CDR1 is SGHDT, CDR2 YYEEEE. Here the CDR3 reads CASTPVTRSSTDTQYF. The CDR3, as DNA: TGTGCCAGCACGCCGGTTACCCGGTCTAGCACAGATACGCAGTATTTT.

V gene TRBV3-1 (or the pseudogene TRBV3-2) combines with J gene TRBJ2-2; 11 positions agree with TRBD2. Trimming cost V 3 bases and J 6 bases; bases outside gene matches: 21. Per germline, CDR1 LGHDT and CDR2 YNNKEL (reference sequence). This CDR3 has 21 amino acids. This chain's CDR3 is CASSHSLGLAGGFGYPGELFF. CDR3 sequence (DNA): TGTGCCAGCAGCCACTCTCTCGGCCTAGCGGGAGGTTTCGGCTACCCCGGGGAGCTGTTTTTT.

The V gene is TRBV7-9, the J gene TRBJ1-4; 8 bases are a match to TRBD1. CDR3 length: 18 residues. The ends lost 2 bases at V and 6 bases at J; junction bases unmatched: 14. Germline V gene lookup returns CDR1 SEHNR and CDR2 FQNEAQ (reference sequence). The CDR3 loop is CASSLRFRLETGDEKLFF. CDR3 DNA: TGTGCCAGCAGCTTAAGGTTTCGTTTGGAGACAGGGGATGAAAAACTGTTTTTT.

The CDR3 is CASSWTDSQYYGYTF. The CDR3 region has the DNA TGTGCCAGCAGCTGGACCGACAGCCAGTACTATGGCTACACCTTC. The rearrangement links TRBV7-2 to TRBJ1-2; tentatively, D is TRBD1 (5 bases). CDR1 and CDR2 from the germline V gene are SGHTA and FQGNSA. Trimming pared 4 bases from V and 3 bases from J, leaving 15 bases between. The CDR3 length is 15 residues.

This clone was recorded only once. CDR3 sequence reads: CASSSGSAYNEQFF. Written as DNA, the CDR3 is TGTGCCAGCAGCTCCGGGAGCGCCTACAATGAGCAGTTCTTC. The rearrangement joins TRBV11-3 to TRBJ2-1, with D tentatively TRBD2 (6 bases). Trimming cost V 4 bases and J 2 bases, with 9 bases left between them. Germline loops: CDR1 SGHNT, CDR2 YENEEA. This CDR3 region has 14 residues.

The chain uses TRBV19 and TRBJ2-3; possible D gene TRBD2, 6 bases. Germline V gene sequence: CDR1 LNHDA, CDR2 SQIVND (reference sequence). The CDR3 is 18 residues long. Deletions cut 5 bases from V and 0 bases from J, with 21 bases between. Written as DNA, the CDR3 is TGTGCCAGTAGTCGAGAAATCGTAGCGGCTGCTAGCACAGATACGCAGTATTTT. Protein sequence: CASSREIVAAASTDTQYF.

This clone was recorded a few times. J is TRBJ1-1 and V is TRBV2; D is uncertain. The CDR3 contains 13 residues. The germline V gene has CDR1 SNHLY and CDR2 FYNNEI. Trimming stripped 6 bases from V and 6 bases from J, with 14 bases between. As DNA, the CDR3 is TGTGCCAGCAGAGCTCGAGTGGGCGCTGAAGCTTTCTTT. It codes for CASRARVGAEAFF.

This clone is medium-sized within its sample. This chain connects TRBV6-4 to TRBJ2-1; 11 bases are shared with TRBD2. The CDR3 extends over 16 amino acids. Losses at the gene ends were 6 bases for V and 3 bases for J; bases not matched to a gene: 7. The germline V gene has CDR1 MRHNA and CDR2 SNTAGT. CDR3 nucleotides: TGTGCCAGCAGCCTAACCGGGACTAGCGGCTACAATGAGCAGTTCTTC. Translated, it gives CASSLTGTSGYNEQFF.

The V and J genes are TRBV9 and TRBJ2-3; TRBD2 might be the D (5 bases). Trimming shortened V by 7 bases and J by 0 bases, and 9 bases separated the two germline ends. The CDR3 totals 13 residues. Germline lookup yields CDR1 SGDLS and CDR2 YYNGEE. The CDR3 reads CASRRASTDTQYF. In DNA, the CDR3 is TGTGCCAGCCGGCGGGCCAGCACAGATACGCAGTATTTT.

DNA for the CDR3: TGCGCCAGCAGCTACCAACAGGGTGGCTCCTACGAGCAGTACTTC. Amino acid sequence: CASSYQQGGSYEQYF. The V and J genes are TRBV5-1 and TRBJ2-7, with D perhaps matching TRBD1 (6 bases). The CDR3 runs 15 residues. Looked up from germline, CDR1 is SGHRS and CDR2 is YFSETQ. V was clipped by 3 bases and J by 0 bases, with 13 bases between them.

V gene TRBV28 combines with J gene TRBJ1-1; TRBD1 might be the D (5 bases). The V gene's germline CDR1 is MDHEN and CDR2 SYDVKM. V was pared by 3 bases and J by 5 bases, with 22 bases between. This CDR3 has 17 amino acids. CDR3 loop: CASSFHMAVQGQTEAFF. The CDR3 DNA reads TGTGCCAGCAGTTTCCACATGGCGGTCCAGGGTCAAACTGAAGCTTTCTTT.

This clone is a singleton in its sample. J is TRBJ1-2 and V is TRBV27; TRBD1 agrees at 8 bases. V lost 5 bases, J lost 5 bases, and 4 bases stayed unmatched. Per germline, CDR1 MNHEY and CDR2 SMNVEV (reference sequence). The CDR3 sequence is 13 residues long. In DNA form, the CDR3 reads TGTGCCAGCAGTCCCGGACAGGGATATGGCTACACCTTC. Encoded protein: CASSPGQGYGYTF.

DNA for the CDR3: TGTGCCAGCAGCTTAGTTGGGAGGGCGGATACGCAGTATTTT. Translating gives CASSLVGRADTQYF. The rearrangement uses TRBV7-8 and TRBJ2-3; 7 bases fit TRBD2. V shed 1 base, J shed 6 bases, and the junction held 4 bases outside the gene matches. This CDR3 spans 14 amino acids. The germline CDR1 and CDR2 sequences are SGHVS and FQNEAQ.

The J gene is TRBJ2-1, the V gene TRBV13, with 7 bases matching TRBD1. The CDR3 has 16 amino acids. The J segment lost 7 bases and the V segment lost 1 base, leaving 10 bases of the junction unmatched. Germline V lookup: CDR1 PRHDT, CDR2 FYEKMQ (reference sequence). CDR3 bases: TGTGCCAGCAGCTTAGAGGGTCTGAGGGGGCGGAATGAGCAGTTCTTC. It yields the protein CASSLEGLRGRNEQFF.

This CDR3 reads CASSGGQGHEQFF. The DNA for the CDR3 is TGTGCCAGCAGTGGTGGGCAGGGCCATGAGCAGTTCTTC. The rearrangement uses TRBV2 and TRBJ2-1, with TRBD1 as a possible D gene (5 bases). Germline values: CDR1 SNHLY, CDR2 FYNNEI. The CDR3 consists of 13 residues. V shed 4 bases and J shed 8 bases, with 12 bases lying between them.

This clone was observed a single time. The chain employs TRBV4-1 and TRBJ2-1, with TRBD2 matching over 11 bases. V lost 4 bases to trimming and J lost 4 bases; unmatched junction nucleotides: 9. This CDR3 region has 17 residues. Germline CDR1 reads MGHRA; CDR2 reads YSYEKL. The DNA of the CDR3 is TGCGCCAGCAGCCCCGGACGACTAGCGGGACTTTACAATGAGCAGTTCTTC. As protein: CASSPGRLAGLYNEQFF.

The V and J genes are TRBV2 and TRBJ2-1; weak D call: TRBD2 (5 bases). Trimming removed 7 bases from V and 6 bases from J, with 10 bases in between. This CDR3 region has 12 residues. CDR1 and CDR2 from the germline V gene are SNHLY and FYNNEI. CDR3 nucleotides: TGTGCCAGCAAGCGGATAATCAATGAGCAGTTCTTC. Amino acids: CASKRIINEQFF.

The CDR3 here is CASGLTRQGAIARQDTQYF. Written as DNA, the CDR3 is TGTGCTAGTGGTTTGACACGACAGGGGGCTATCGCTAGGCAAGATACGCAGTATTTT. This rearrangement joins TRBV12-5 to TRBJ2-3; 10 bases are a match to TRBD1. J was trimmed by 5 bases and V by 2 bases; bases with no gene match: 16. This CDR3 spans 19 amino acids. CDR1 and CDR2 from the germline V gene are LGHNT and FRNRAP.

CDR3 DNA sequence: TGTGCCAGTGGACAGGCTCTAACCTCTGGAAACACCATATATTTT. It encodes CASGQALTSGNTIYF. The chain combines TRBV19 with TRBJ1-3; 7 bases line up with TRBD1. The CDR3 consists of 15 residues. The germline gives CDR1 LNHDA, CDR2 SQIVND (reference sequence). With V trimmed by 8 bases and J by 0 bases, 7 bases remained unmatched.